The source of this T cell receptor beta chain is a study of T cell responses to AZD1222 COVID-19 vaccine. Samples with a second dose at about 4 or about 12 weeks were pooled together. Study-wide points: Two AZD1222 doses significantly raised spike-specific TCR breadth and depth over controls. Nearly half of spike-specific TCRs reportedly go after variant regions that carry no mutations. White British ancestry dominated among donors, who included more females, and clonal diversity was possibly underestimated.

This clone appeared a single time. Its cognate antigen is unknown. Libraries were prepared by immunoSEQ multiplex PCR; TCRdb keeps only in-frame clonotypes and omits some of them. This table has some 100,000 clones, roughly 89% appearing once. The clonotype originates from an adult who received the AZD1222 COVID-19 vaccine. The sequences come from peripheral blood, collected 28 days after the second AZD1222 dose.

CDR3: CASSRKSDTGELFF. Here the CDR3 DNA reads TGTGCCAGCAGCCGTAAGTCAGACACCGGGGAGCTGTTTTTT. The genes are TRBV7-9 and TRBJ2-2; D uncertain. Germline V gene data show CDR1 as SEHNR and CDR2 as FQNEAQ (reference sequence). There are 14 residues in the CDR3. V shed 5 bases and J shed 3 bases, with 10 bases lying between them.